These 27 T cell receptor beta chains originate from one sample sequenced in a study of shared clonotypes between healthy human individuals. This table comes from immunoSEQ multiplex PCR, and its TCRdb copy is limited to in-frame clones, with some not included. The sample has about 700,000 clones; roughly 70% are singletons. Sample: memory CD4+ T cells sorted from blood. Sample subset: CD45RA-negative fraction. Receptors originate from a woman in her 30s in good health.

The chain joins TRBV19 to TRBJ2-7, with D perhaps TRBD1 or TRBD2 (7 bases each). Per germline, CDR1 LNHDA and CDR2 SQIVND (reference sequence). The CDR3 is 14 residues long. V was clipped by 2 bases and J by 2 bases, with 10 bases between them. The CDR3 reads CASSIQGGTYEQYF. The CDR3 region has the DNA TGTGCCAGTAGTATACAGGGGGGGACCTACGAGCAGTACTTC.

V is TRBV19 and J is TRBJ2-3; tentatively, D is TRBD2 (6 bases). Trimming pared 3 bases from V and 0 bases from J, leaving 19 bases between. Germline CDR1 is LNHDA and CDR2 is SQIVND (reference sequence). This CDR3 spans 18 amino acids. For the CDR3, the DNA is TGTGCCAGTAGTATGCGGACCGGGGGATCCCCTAGCACAGATACGCAGTATTTT. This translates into CASSMRTGGSPSTDTQYF.

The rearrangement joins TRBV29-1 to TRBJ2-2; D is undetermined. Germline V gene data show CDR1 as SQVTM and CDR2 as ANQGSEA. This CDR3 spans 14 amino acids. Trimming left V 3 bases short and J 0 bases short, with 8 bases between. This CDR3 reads CSVEGIPNTGELFF. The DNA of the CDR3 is TGCAGCGTTGAGGGGATACCGAACACCGGGGAGCTGTTTTTT.

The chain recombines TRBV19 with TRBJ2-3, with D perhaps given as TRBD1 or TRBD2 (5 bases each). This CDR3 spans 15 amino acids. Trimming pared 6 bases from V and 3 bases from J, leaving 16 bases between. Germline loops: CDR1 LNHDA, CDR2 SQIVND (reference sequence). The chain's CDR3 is CASSPGALGTDTQYF. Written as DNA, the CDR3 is TGTGCCAGTAGCCCCGGGGCTTTGGGGACAGATACGCAGTATTTT.

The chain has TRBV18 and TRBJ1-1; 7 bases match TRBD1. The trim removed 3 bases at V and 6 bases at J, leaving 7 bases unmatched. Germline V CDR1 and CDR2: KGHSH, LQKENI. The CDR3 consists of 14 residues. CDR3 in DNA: TGTGCCAGCTCACCCCCCGGACAGGTTGCTGAAGCTTTCTTT. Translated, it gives CASSPPGQVAEAFF.

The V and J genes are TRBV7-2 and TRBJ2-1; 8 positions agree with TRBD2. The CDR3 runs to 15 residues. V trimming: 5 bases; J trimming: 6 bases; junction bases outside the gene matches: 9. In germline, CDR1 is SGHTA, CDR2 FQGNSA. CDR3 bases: TGTGCCAGCAGCGTTCGGGAGGGTGGGGCCAATGAGCAGTTCTTC. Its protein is CASSVREGGANEQFF.

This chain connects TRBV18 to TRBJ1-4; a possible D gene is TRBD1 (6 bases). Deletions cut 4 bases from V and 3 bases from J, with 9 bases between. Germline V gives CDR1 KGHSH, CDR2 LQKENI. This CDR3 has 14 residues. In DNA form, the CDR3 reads TGTGCCAGCTCACTTCGGGGGCCTAATGAAAAACTGTTTTTT. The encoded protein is CASSLRGPNEKLFF.

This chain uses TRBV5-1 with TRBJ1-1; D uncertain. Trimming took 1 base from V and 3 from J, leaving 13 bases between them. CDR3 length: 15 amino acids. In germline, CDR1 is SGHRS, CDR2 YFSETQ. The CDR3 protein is CASSLFTPSDTEAFF. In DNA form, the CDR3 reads TGCGCCAGCAGCTTGTTCACACCAAGTGACACTGAAGCTTTCTTT.

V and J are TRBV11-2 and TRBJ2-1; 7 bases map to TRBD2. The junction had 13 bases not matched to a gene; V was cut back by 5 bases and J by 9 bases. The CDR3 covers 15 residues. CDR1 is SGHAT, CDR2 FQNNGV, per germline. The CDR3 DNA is TGTGCCAGCAGCCCCCGGGGAGGGACCCCCACTGAGCAGTTCTTC. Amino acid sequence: CASSPRGGTPTEQFF.

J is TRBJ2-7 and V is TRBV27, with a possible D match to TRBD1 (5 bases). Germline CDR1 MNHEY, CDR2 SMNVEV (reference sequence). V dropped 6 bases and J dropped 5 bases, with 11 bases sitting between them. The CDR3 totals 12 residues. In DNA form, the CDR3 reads TGTGCCAGCAGAACGTTAGGGGACGAGCAGTACTTC. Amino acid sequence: CASRTLGDEQYF.

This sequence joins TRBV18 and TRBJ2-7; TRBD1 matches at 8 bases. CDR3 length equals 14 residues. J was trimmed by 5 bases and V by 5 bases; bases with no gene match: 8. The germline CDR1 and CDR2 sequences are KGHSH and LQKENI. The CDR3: CASSLTDREHEQYF. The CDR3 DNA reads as TGTGCCAGCTCATTGACGGACAGGGAGCACGAGCAGTACTTC.

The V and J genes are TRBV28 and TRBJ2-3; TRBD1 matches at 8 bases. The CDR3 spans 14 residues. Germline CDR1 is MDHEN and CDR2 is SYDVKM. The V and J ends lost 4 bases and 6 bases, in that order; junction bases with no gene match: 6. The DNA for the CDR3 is TGTGCCAGCAGTTCATACAGGGGGGAGGATACGCAGTATTTT. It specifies CASSSYRGEDTQYF.

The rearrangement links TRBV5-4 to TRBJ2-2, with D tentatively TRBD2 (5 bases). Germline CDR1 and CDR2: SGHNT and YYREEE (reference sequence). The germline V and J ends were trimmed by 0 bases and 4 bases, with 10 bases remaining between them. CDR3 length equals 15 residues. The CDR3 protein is CASSLGSGGTGELFF. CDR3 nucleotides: TGTGCCAGCAGCTTGGGCAGCGGTGGCACCGGGGAGCTGTTTTTT.

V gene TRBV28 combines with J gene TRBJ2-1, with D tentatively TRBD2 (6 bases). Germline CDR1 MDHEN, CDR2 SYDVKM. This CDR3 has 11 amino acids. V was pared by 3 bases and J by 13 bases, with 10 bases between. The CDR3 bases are TGTGCCAGCAGTTTGCGGGGCGCCCAGTTCTTC. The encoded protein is CASSLRGAQFF.

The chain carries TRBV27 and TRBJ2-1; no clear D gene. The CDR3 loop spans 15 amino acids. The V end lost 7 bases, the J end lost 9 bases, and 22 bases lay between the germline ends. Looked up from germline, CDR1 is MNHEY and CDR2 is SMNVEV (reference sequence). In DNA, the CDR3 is TGTGCCAGCAAGGGCAGCAGCGCCACCGTCGGTGAGCAGTTCTTC. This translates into CASKGSSATVGEQFF.

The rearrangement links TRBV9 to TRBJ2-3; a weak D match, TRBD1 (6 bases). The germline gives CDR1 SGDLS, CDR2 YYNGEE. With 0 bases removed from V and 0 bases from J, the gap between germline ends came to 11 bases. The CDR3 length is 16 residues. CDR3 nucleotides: TGTGCCAGCAGCGTAGCCCCTAGGGGGAGCACAGATACGCAGTATTTT. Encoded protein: CASSVAPRGSTDTQYF.

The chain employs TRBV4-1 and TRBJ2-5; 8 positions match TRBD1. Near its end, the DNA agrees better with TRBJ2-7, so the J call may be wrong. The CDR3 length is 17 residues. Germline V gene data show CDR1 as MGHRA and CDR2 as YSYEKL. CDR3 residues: CASSPRPGGRVHYEQYF. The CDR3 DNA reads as TGCGCCAGCAGCCCCCGGCCAGGGGGCCGCGTCCACTACGAGCAGTACTTC.

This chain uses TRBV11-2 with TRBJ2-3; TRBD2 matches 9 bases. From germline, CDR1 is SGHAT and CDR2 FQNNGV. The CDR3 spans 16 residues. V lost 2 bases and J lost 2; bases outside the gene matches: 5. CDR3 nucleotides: TGTGCCAGCAGCTTATGGTCTAGCGGGAACACAGATACGCAGTATTTT. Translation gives CASSLWSSGNTDTQYF.

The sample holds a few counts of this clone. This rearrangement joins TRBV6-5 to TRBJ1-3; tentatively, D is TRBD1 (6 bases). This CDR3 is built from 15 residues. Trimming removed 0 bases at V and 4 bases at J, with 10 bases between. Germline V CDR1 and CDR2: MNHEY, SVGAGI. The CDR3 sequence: CASSYSRDKGNTIYF. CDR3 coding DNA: TGTGCCAGCAGTTACTCGAGGGACAAAGGAAACACCATATATTTT.

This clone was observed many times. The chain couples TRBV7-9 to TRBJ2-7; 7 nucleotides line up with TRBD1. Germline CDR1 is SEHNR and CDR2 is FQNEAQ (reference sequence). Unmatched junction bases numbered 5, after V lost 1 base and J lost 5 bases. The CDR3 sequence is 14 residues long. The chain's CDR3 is CASSLDRGSHEQYF. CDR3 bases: TGTGCCAGCAGCTTAGACAGGGGAAGCCACGAGCAGTACTTC.

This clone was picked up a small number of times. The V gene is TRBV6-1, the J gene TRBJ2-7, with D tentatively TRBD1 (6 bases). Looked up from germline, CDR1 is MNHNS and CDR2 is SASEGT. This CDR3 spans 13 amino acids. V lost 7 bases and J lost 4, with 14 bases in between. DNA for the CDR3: TGTGCCAGCATCCAGGCCCAGGGGTACGAGCAGTACTTC. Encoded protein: CASIQAQGYEQYF.

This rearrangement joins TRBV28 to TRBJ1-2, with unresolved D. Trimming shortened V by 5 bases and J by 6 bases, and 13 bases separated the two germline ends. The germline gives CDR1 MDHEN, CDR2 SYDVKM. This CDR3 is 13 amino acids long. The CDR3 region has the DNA TGTGCCAGCAGTCCCCCGGGAGTCCATGGCTACACCTTC. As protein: CASSPPGVHGYTF.

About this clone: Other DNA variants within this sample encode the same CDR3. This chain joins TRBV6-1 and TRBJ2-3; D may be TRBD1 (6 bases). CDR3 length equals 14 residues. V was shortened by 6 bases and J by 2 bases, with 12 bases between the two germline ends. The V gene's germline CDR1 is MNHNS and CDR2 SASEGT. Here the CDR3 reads CASRPTGNTDTQYF. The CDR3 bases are TGTGCCAGCAGGCCCACAGGGAACACAGATACGCAGTATTTT.

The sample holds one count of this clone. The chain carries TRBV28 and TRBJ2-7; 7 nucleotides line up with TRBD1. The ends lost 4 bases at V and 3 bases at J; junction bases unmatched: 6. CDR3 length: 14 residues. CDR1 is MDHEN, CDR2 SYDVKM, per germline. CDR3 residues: CASSSGTAIYEQYF. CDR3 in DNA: TGTGCCAGCAGTTCCGGGACAGCTATCTACGAGCAGTACTTC.

The CDR3 reads CASSLSSGNYEQYF. CDR3 DNA: TGCGCCAGCAGCCTATCTAGCGGGAACTACGAGCAGTACTTC. The V and J genes are TRBV5-1 and TRBJ2-7, with 9 bases that match TRBD2. The CDR3 covers 14 residues. CDR1 and CDR2 from the germline V gene are SGHRS and YFSETQ. V lost 4 bases, J lost 3 bases, and 5 bases stayed unmatched.

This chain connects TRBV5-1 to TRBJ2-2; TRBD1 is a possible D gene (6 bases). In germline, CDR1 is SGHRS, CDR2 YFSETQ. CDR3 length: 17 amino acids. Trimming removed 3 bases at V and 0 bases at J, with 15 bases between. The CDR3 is CASSSAPQGSNTGELFF. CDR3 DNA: TGCGCCAGCAGCTCTGCCCCCCAGGGGTCGAACACCGGGGAGCTGTTTTTT.

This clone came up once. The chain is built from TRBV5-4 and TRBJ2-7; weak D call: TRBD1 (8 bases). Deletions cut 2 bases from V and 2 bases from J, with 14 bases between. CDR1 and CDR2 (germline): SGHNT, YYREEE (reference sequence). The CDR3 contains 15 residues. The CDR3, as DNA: TGTGCCAGCAGCTTACAACAGGGGGGGACCTACGAGCAGTACTTC. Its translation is CASSLQQGGTYEQYF.